This T cell receptor (beta chain) was sequenced for a study of neurological immune-mediated disorders. This clonotype was picked up many times. The cDNA was synthesized by 5'RACE incorporating 10-nucleotide random UMIs. TCRdb fed the 5' RACE reads into MiXCR, producing one record per CDR3 protein. The sample holds about 31,000 distinct CDR3 sequences, roughly 15% seen once. The V gene's germline CDR1 is DFQATT and CDR2 SNEGSKA (reference sequence). V was clipped by 7 bases and J by 4 bases; unmatched bases: 20. The CDR3 is made up of 17 amino acids. The time point denotes: technical triplicate 2. The chain joins TRBV20-1 to TRBJ2-5, with 8 nucleotides matching TRBD1. The clonotype comes from a female donor with HTLV-1-associated myelopathy (HAM/TSP). Sequencing was carried out using CD4+ T cells from blood. DNA for the CDR3: TGCAGTGTTCCAACCCCCACGAGGACAGGGAGTCTAGAGACCCAGTACTTC. Translated: CSVPTPTRTGSLETQYF.